What follows are 24 T cell receptor beta chains derived from one specimen sequenced in a study of T cells after posttransplantation cyclophosphamide. Measured with immunoSEQ multiplex PCR; TCRdb has only the in-frame clones, and not every one. The data show about 18,000 clones, around four fifths seen once. The material sequenced was memory CD4+ T cells sorted from blood. The receptor set was obtained from a man under 40 in good health and a related stem cell transplant donor.

This chain links TRBV9 with TRBJ2-7, with 8 positions matching TRBD1. CDR1 and CDR2 from the germline V gene are SGDLS and YYNGEE. The CDR3 length is 14 residues. Unmatched junction bases numbered 3, after V lost 0 bases and J lost 4 bases. The CDR3 sequence: CASSVGDRGYEQYF. CDR3 in DNA: TGTGCCAGCAGCGTAGGAGACAGGGGTTACGAGCAGTACTTC.

V gene TRBV4-1 combines with J gene TRBJ1-5; 7 nucleotides line up with TRBD1. CDR3 length: 14 amino acids. Germline V lookup: CDR1 MGHRA, CDR2 YSYEKL. The trim removed 0 bases at V and 9 bases at J, leaving 5 bases unmatched. This CDR3 reads CASSQETGMGPQHF. CDR3 DNA sequence: TGCGCCAGCAGCCAAGAGACAGGGATGGGGCCCCAGCATTTT.

CDR3 DNA: TGTGCCAGCGGTGCGCGGGACAGGTACTCTGGAAACACCATATATTTT. It yields the protein CASGARDRYSGNTIYF. The chain is built from TRBV9 and TRBJ1-3; 8 nucleotides agree with TRBD1. The V gene's germline CDR1 is SGDLS and CDR2 YYNGEE. The CDR3 extends over 16 amino acids. V shed 7 bases, J shed 0 bases, and the junction held 9 bases outside the gene matches.

The CDR3 spells CASSLSGFTVDTQYF. Written as DNA, the CDR3 is TGCGCCAGCAGCTTGTCAGGGTTCACGGTGGATACGCAGTATTTT. The J gene is TRBJ2-3, the V gene TRBV5-1, with D possibly being TRBD1 (5 bases). The V and J ends lost 1 base and 6 bases respectively, with 15 bases between them. CDR1 is SGHRS and CDR2 is YFSETQ in the germline V gene. The CDR3 covers 15 residues. Supplemented by reference TRBV5-1 and TRBJ2-3, the full variable domain reads KAGVTQTPRYLIKTRGQQVTLSCSPISGHRSVSWYQQTPGQGLQFLFEYFSETQRNKGNFPGRFSGRQFSNSRSEMNVSTLELGDSALYLCASSLSGFTVDTQYFGPGTRLTVL.

CDR3 in DNA: TGTGCCAGCAGACGGACAGGGGAAAATTCACCCCTCCACTTT. Its protein product is CASRRTGENSPLHF. The chain combines TRBV7-9 with TRBJ1-6; 9 bases match TRBD1. Germline assignment: CDR1 SEHNR and CDR2 FQNEAQ (reference sequence). The junction had 4 bases not matched to a gene; V was cut back by 6 bases and J by 7 bases. CDR3 size: 14 residues.

The chain is built from TRBV25-1 and TRBJ1-5; TRBD1 matches at 8 bases. This CDR3 is 15 amino acids long. Germline trimming cut 6 bases from V and 3 bases from J; bases unmatched to any gene: 7. Germline-derived CDR1 and CDR2 are MGHDK and SYGVNS. DNA for the CDR3: TGTGCCAGCAGGTCCGGGACAGGAACCAATCAGCCCCAGCATTTT. It encodes CASRSGTGTNQPQHF.

The V call is TRBV7-8, the J call TRBJ2-3; 12 bases match TRBD2. J gave up 0 bases and V 3 bases, and 1 base lay outside the gene matches. CDR1 SGHVS and CDR2 FQNEAQ come from the germline V gene. CDR3 length equals 16 residues. For the CDR3, the DNA is TGTGCCAGCAGCTTCGGACTAGCGGGGAGCACAGATACGCAGTATTTT. Protein sequence: CASSFGLAGSTDTQYF.

The chain recombines TRBV6-1 with TRBJ1-5; D gene ambiguous. The CDR3 has 15 residues. Trimming left V 4 bases short and J 0 bases short, with 10 bases between. Germline CDR1 reads MNHNS; CDR2 reads SASEGT. The CDR3 reads CASSGLTASNQPQHF. CDR3 coding DNA: TGTGCCAGCAGTGGGTTGACTGCTAGCAATCAGCCCCAGCATTTT.

The V gene is TRBV12-5, the J gene TRBJ2-5, with a tentative D call TRBD1 (5 bases). V gave up 2 bases and J gave up 3 bases, with 13 bases separating them. The CDR3 totals 15 residues. Germline-derived CDR1 and CDR2 are LGHNT and FRNRAP. The CDR3 DNA reads TGTGCTAGTGGTTTGCAAGCAGGGCTGGAAGAGACCCAGTACTTC. Protein: CASGLQAGLEETQYF. Supplemented by reference TRBV12-5 and TRBJ2-5, the full variable domain reads DARVTQTPRHKVTEMGQEVTMRCQPILGHNTVFWYRQTMMQGLELLAYFRNRAPLDDSGMPKDRFSAEMPDATLATLKIQPSEPRDSAVYFCASGLQAGLEETQYFGPGTRLLVL.

V usage is TRBV5-6 and J usage is TRBJ2-1, with 11 bases matching TRBD2. The CDR3 has 15 amino acids. J was trimmed by 4 bases and V by 1 base; bases with no gene match: 1. Germline loops: CDR1 SGHDT, CDR2 YYEEEE. The CDR3 reads CASSLSSGGYNEQFF. The DNA of the CDR3 is TGTGCCAGCAGCTTGTCTAGCGGGGGGTACAATGAGCAGTTCTTC.

V usage is TRBV5-1 and J usage is TRBJ1-1; 11 nucleotides align to TRBD1. V lost 3 bases, J lost 0 bases, and 10 bases stayed unmatched. The length of the CDR3 is 18 residues. Germline V lookup: CDR1 SGHRS, CDR2 YFSETQ. The chain's CDR3 is CASSWITGTGGMNTEAFF. The CDR3, as DNA: TGCGCCAGCAGCTGGATCACCGGGACAGGGGGTATGAACACTGAAGCTTTCTTT.

This sequence joins TRBV13 and TRBJ2-7, with TRBD1 matching 7 bases. Unmatched junction bases numbered 10, after V lost 5 bases and J lost 6 bases. The CDR3 runs 14 residues. Germline loops: CDR1 PRHDT, CDR2 FYEKMQ (reference sequence). The CDR3 region is CASSPRQGMFEQYF. The CDR3 nucleotides read TGTGCCAGCAGCCCACGACAGGGAATGTTCGAGCAGTACTTC.

The CDR3 spells CASSLSPGLGTEAFF. In DNA, the CDR3 is TGTGCCAGCAGTTTATCACCAGGGCTCGGCACTGAAGCTTTCTTT. V and J are TRBV27 and TRBJ1-1; tentative D call: TRBD1 (5 bases). V was clipped by 0 bases and J by 4 bases, with 12 bases between them. CDR3 size: 15 residues. In germline, CDR1 is MNHEY, CDR2 SMNVEV (reference sequence).

The gene calls are TRBV5-1 and TRBJ1-1; the D gene is possibly TRBD1 (5 bases). Trimming took 0 bases from V and 1 from J, leaving 7 bases between them. The CDR3 is 14 amino acids. The V gene's germline CDR1 is SGHRS and CDR2 YFSETQ. The CDR3 sequence is CASSLAGQNTEAFF. In DNA, the CDR3 is TGCGCCAGCAGCTTGGCCGGACAGAACACTGAAGCTTTCTTT.

V usage is TRBV5-6 and J usage is TRBJ1-3; 8 bases are shared with TRBD1. Per the germline V gene, CDR1 is SGHDT and CDR2 is YYEEEE. The CDR3 contains 15 residues. V shed 1 base and J 1 base; nucleotides not matched to a gene: 1. The CDR3 reads CASSLRTGSGNTIYF. Written as DNA, the CDR3 is TGTGCCAGCAGCTTGAGGACAGGGTCTGGAAACACCATATATTTT.

This clone has just one count. The V and J genes are TRBV28 and TRBJ1-1; 7 nucleotides match TRBD1. V shed 4 bases, J shed 3 bases, and the junction held 11 bases outside the gene matches. Germline V CDR1 and CDR2: MDHEN, SYDVKM. The CDR3 contains 16 residues. CDR3 coding DNA: TGTGCCAGCAGTTACGTACATCAGGGGGGACACACTGAAGCTTTCTTT. Translating gives CASSYVHQGGHTEAFF.

This chain links TRBV7-2 with TRBJ1-1; D is possibly TRBD1 (6 bases). This CDR3 is built from 14 residues. V lost 0 bases to trimming and J lost 11 bases, with 16 bases between them. Germline CDR1 is SGHTA and CDR2 is FQGNSA. The CDR3 sequence is CASSLAAGGRGAFF. For the CDR3, the DNA is TGTGCCAGCAGCTTAGCGGCGGGGGGCCGAGGGGCTTTCTTT.

The chain couples TRBV7-2 to TRBJ2-7, with D perhaps matching TRBD1 (6 bases). V was trimmed by 5 bases and J by 7 bases, leaving 24 bases between them. There are 16 residues in the CDR3. Germline V gives CDR1 SGHTA, CDR2 FQGNSA. The CDR3 sequence: CASSRGGNRDPREQYF. Written as DNA, the CDR3 is TGTGCCAGCAGCCGAGGGGGAAACCGGGACCCCAGGGAGCAGTACTTC. Drawing the rest from reference TRBV7-2 and TRBJ2-7, the complete variable domain is GAGVSQSPSNKVTEKGKDVELRCDPISGHTALYWYRQSLGQGLEFLIYFQGNSAPDKSGLPSDRFSAERTGGSVSTLTIQRTQQEDSAVYLCASSRGGNRDPREQYFGPGTRLTVT.

The V gene is TRBV7-8, the J gene TRBJ1-1; a possible D gene is TRBD1 (5 bases). The CDR3 is 14 residues long. Trimming stripped 2 bases from V and 4 bases from J, with 11 bases between. Germline CDR1 SGHVS, CDR2 FQNEAQ. CDR3 in DNA: TGTGCCAGCAGCTTAAAGGGGCGCGGCACTGAAGCTTTCTTT. It yields the protein CASSLKGRGTEAFF. The whole variable domain, filled in from reference TRBV7-8 and TRBJ1-1, reads GAGVSQSPRYKVAKRGQDVALRCDPISGHVSLFWYQQALGQGPEFLTYFQNEAQLDKSGLPSDRFFAERPEGSVSTLKIQRTQQEDSAVYLCASSLKGRGTEAFFGQGTRLTVV.

This clone was found a few times. The chain uses TRBV6-1 and TRBJ1-3; TRBD1 matches 7 bases. This CDR3 region has 12 residues. From germline, CDR1 is MNHNS and CDR2 SASEGT. The trim removed 7 bases at V and 9 bases at J, leaving 6 bases unmatched. The CDR3 here is CASNRGQSTIYF. The CDR3 DNA sequence: TGTGCCAGCAACCGGGGACAGAGCACCATATATTTT.

This chain uses TRBV7-9 with TRBJ2-1, with TRBD2 matching over 7 bases. Per germline, CDR1 SEHNR and CDR2 FQNEAQ (reference sequence). With V trimmed by 1 base and J by 5 bases, 2 bases remained unmatched. The CDR3 has 14 residues. The CDR3 DNA reads TGTGCCAGCAGCTTAGTTGGGACTAACAATGAGCAGTTCTTC. It translates to CASSLVGTNNEQFF.

This clone was picked up a small number of times. Other nucleotide sequences in the sample specify the same CDR3. CDR3 residues: CATPRGSSGNTIYF. In nucleotides, the CDR3 is TGTGCCACCCCGAGAGGGTCCTCTGGAAACACCATATATTTT. The chain has TRBV28 and TRBJ1-3; D ambiguous. This CDR3 has 14 residues. The V and J ends lost 10 bases and 0 bases respectively, with 13 bases between them. Per the germline V gene, CDR1 is MDHEN and CDR2 is SYDVKM.

V and J are TRBV29-1 and TRBJ2-7, with unresolved D. CDR3 length: 11 amino acids. Germline V gene data show CDR1 as SQVTM and CDR2 as ANQGSEA. The V end lost 5 bases, the J end lost 2 bases, and 7 bases lay between the germline ends. CDR3 protein: CSVIFTYEQYF. Written as DNA, the CDR3 is TGCAGCGTTATTTTTACCTACGAGCAGTACTTC.

This chain links TRBV27 with TRBJ1-1; TRBD1 matches at 7 bases. Trimming took 10 bases from V and 3 from J; bases not matched to a gene: 11. The CDR3 runs to 14 residues. Germline-derived CDR1 and CDR2 are MNHEY and SMNVEV (reference sequence). The CDR3 reads CATLRQGVHTEAFF. DNA for the CDR3: TGTGCCACCCTTAGACAGGGAGTACACACTGAAGCTTTCTTT.